A selection of T cell receptor beta chains follows, all from one sample in a study of T cell repertoires in cytomegalovirus infection. TCRdb passed the reads through MiXCR, listing each CDR3 protein once. The sample carries over 300,000 distinct CDR3 sequences, under 20% recorded once. What was sequenced was PBMCs. Receptor source: a human donor in good health (CMV status not recorded). Some clones in this sample may be carry-over from other donors' samples. Each CDR3 is given with its conserved first and last residue. A D gene is named only where the DNA matches it firmly. Size tells how often a clone was seen (once, few, many) or the class of an expanded clone, and some rows leave it out.

j_call v_call d_call clone_size cdr3_nt cdr3_aa
TRBJ2-3 TRBV15 TRBD2 . TGTGCCACCAAGCGGGGGGGCGGGGATACGCAGTATTTT CATKRGGGDTQYF
TRBJ1-2 TRBV29-1 . few TGCAGCGTTGAATTGGGGATAGGATCCTATGGCTACACCTTC CSVELGIGSYGYTF
TRBJ1-1 TRBV28 . many TGTGCCAGCAGCTTTGTTTCCGGGAACACTGAAGCTTTCTTT CASSFVSGNTEAFF
TRBJ1-4 TRBV7-2 . many TGTGCCAGCAGCTTAGGTGGAGGGGAAAAACTGTTTTTT CASSLGGGEKLFF
TRBJ1-2 TRBV10-3 . . TGTGCCATCAGGGTCCCAGGTGGCTACACCTTC CAIRVPGGYTF
TRBJ2-1 TRBV20-1 . . TGCAGTGCTAGAGGACTTAACAATGAGCAGTTCTTC CSARGLNNEQFF
TRBJ2-1 TRBV29-1 TRBD2 . TGCAGCGCCGGGAGGATCCGCCTTGTGGGGAATGAGCAGTTCTTC CSAGRIRLVGNEQFF
TRBJ2-1 TRBV4-2 . many TGTGCCAGCAGCCATCGGCTAGAGGCCTACTCCAATGAGCAGTTCTTC CASSHRLEAYSNEQFF
TRBJ2-1 TRBV7-2 TRBD2 many TGTGCCAGCAGAGCGGGACTAGCGGGGGGGCAGGGATCCTACAATGAGCAGTTCTTC CASRAGLAGGQGSYNEQFF
TRBJ2-7 TRBV27 TRBD1 . TGTGCCAGCAGGCGGACAGGGGTGTTCGACGAGCAGTACTTC CASRRTGVFDEQYF
TRBJ2-2 TRBV20-1 . few TGCAGTGCTAGATCGGGGACATCCACGGACGGGGAGCTGTTTTTT CSARSGTSTDGELFF
TRBJ2-1 TRBV10-3 TRBD2 . TGTGCCATCAGTGCGGACGAGATGTATCTCGGCGGGGGGGACAATGAGCAGTTCTTC CAISADEMYLGGGDNEQFF
TRBJ2-7 TRBV13 . few TGTGCCAGCAGCCCATCAAGCGGTACATCCTACGAGCAGTACTTC CASSPSSGTSYEQYF
TRBJ2-2 TRBV12-3/TRBV12-4 TRBD1 . TGTGCCAGCAGTTCCATCGGACAGGGGTACACCGGGGAGCTGTTTTTT CASSSIGQGYTGELFF
TRBJ1-2 TRBV7-2 . many TGTGCCAGCAGCTTAGCCGGGACACCTCCGAGAGGCTACACCTTC CASSLAGTPPRGYTF
TRBJ1-6 TRBV19 . few TGTGCCAGTAGTATGGGGAATTCACCCCTCCACTTT CASSMGNSPLHF
TRBJ1-5 TRBV19 . many TGTGCCAGTAGTCTCTGGCCTCTGGAGAGCAATCAGCCCCAGCATTTT CASSLWPLESNQPQHF
TRBJ2-3 TRBV2 TRBD2 . TGTGCCAGCACCTTCCCCTCCGGGGGGGATACGCAGTATTTT CASTFPSGGDTQYF
TRBJ1-1 TRBV19 TRBD1 many TGTGCCAGTAGTGAACAGGGGGACAGCACTGAAGCTTTCTTT CASSEQGDSTEAFF
TRBJ2-3 TRBV5-6 . . TGTGCCAGCAGCTTGGGATATGGGTTAGATACGCAGTATTTT CASSLGYGLDTQYF
TRBJ2-5 TRBV4-1 . few TGCGCCAGCAGCCCTGGCAGGGATCAATGGGAGACCCAGTACTTC CASSPGRDQWETQYF
TRBJ2-7 TRBV12-3/TRBV12-4 . . TGTGCCAGCAGGTCGGGATTTCGGGAGCAGTACTTC CASRSGFREQYF
TRBJ2-1 TRBV4-1 . . TGCGCCAGCTGCCAGTTCGGGGGATTTGATAATGAGCAGTTCTTC CASCQFGGFDNEQFF
TRBJ1-1 TRBV5-4 . few TGTGCCAGCAGCCCCTCGGTAGAACAGTTCGAACGCGCTGAAGCTTTCTTT CASSPSVEQFERAEAFF
TRBJ1-1 TRBV7-2 . many TGTGCCAGCAGCTTTAGTGGCTGGGGGGGTGGGGCTGAAGCTTTCTTT CASSFSGWGGGAEAFF
TRBJ2-1 TRBV14 . . TGTGCCAGCAGCCAGTTCCTAAGGGGGGGCAACGACAATGAGCAGTTCTTC CASSQFLRGGNDNEQFF
TRBJ2-3 TRBV4-2 . . TGTGCCAGCAGCCCTATTAGCACAGATACGCAGTATTTT CASSPISTDTQYF
TRBJ2-7 TRBV7-8 . many TGTGCCAGCAGCTTAGGGCCAGGCGGCTACGAGCAGTACTTC CASSLGPGGYEQYF
TRBJ2-7 TRBV12-3/TRBV12-4 . . TGTGCCAGCAGTTTTGGGATATCGGCCTACGAGCAGTACTTC CASSFGISAYEQYF
TRBJ2-7 TRBV20-1 TRBD1 few TGCAGTGCCAAATCCGGGACAGGGGACTCCGAGCAGTACTTC CSAKSGTGDSEQYF
TRBJ1-1 TRBV7-2 TRBD1 many TGTGCCAGCAGCCCGAACCCGGGACAGAAGAACACTGAAGCTTTCTTT CASSPNPGQKNTEAFF
TRBJ2-7 TRBV4-2 . few TGTGCCAGCAGCCTCTACAGGGATAAGTACGAGCAGTACTTC CASSLYRDKYEQYF
TRBJ2-5 TRBV20-1 . . TGCAGTGCTAGAGATGGGTCAGAACAAGAGACCCAGTACTTC CSARDGSEQETQYF
TRBJ1-1 TRBV30 . . TGTGCCTGGAGGCTCCGGGGTGGTACTGAAGCTTTCTTT CAWRLRGGTEAFF
TRBJ1-1 TRBV6-5 . . TGTGCCAGCAGTTACTCGATGAGATGGAACACTGAAGCTTTCTTT CASSYSMRWNTEAFF
TRBJ2-1 TRBV7-3 TRBD2 few TGTGCCAGCAGCTTAACGTTCGGCGGCGGGGGGGCGAATGAGCAGTTCTTC CASSLTFGGGGANEQFF
TRBJ2-2 TRBV2 . few TGTGCCAGCAGTGAGGCGGAAAACACCGGGGAGCTGTTTTTT CASSEAENTGELFF
TRBJ1-5 TRBV28 . many TGTGCCAGCAGTTTTGAGGGGAATCAGCCCCAGCATTTT CASSFEGNQPQHF
TRBJ2-5 TRBV20-1 TRBD1 . TGCAGTGCTAGAGGCTGGGGACAGGGCCAAGAGACCCAGTACTTC CSARGWGQGQETQYF
TRBJ2-3 TRBV29-1 TRBD1 few TGCAGCGGTACAGGGGGTGAGGTCACAGATACGCAGTATTTT CSGTGGEVTDTQYF
TRBJ2-3 TRBV7-9 . few TGTGCCAGCAGCCAAACAGGGTCTAGCACAGATACGCAGTATTTT CASSQTGSSTDTQYF
TRBJ1-1 TRBV12-3/TRBV12-4 . many TGTGCCAGCAGTTCGAGAGGGGATTTCAACACTGAAGCTTTCTTT CASSSRGDFNTEAFF
TRBJ1-1 TRBV7-6 . many TGTGCCAGCAGCTTAGACAGGTCGGGAATGAACACTGAAGCTTTCTTT CASSLDRSGMNTEAFF
TRBJ1-2 TRBV6-2/TRBV6-3 . many TGTGCCAGCAGTTACCCACAGGCCGTGGGCTACACCTTC CASSYPQAVGYTF
TRBJ1-2 TRBV7-2 . few TGTGCCAGCAGCCCAACTTCGGGCGGCGACCTAAGCTATGGCTACACCTTC CASSPTSGGDLSYGYTF
TRBJ1-5 TRBV20-1 . few TGCAGTGCTACGACAGAGGGGGATCAGCCCCAGCATTTT CSATTEGDQPQHF
TRBJ1-1 TRBV7-2 . many TGTGCCAGCAGCTTAGCGATTGGGCGGACTGAAGCTTTCTTT CASSLAIGRTEAFF
TRBJ1-5 TRBV10-3 TRBD1 . TGTGCCATCAGGGACGGGACAGGGAATCAGCCCCAGCATTTT CAIRDGTGNQPQHF
TRBJ2-5 TRBV6-5 TRBD1 . TGTGCCAGCAATCCTCTGGGACAGGGGCCCGAAAGCGGCCAAGAGACCCAGTACTTC CASNPLGQGPESGQETQYF
TRBJ1-1 TRBV12-3/TRBV12-4 . . TGTGCCAGCAGTCTCGACGGTTCGAACACTGAAGCTTTCTTT CASSLDGSNTEAFF
TRBJ2-5 TRBV7-2 . many TGTGCCAGCAGCTCCCGGGGAGAGACCCAGTACTTC CASSSRGETQYF
TRBJ2-7 TRBV5-1 TRBD1 few TGCGCCAGCAGCGTCCTACCGGGACAGGAGACCTACGAGCAGTACTTC CASSVLPGQETYEQYF
TRBJ1-1 TRBV4-2 . few TGTGCCAGCACCCAAGCCCCAATGCCGGGCACTGAAGCTTTCTTT CASTQAPMPGTEAFF
TRBJ2-3 TRBV7-6 . many TGTGCCAGCAGCTTAGGGGTGTTGGGTAGCAGAGTCACAGATACGCAGTATTTT CASSLGVLGSRVTDTQYF
TRBJ2-5 TRBV12-3/TRBV12-4 TRBD2 few TGTGCCAGCAGTACCCGACTAGCGGTGTTAGCTGGGGAGACCCAGTACTTC CASSTRLAVLAGETQYF